This section outlines one TCR beta chain sequence together with its context. The target antigen is unknown. The data are from a study of cytomegalovirus exposure and HLA in healthy donors. About the study: It was reported in a later analysis that the 90 to 150 validation repertoires used the same platform as the approximately 600 first-cohort repertoires.

Whole-study findings and limits: One later analysis, an examination of the 120 validation repertoires, found that first-cohort TCR clusters tended to co-occur in them.

The protocol was immunoSEQ multiplex PCR, while the TCRdb copy is restricted to in-frame clones and leaves out a portion. This repertoire shows roughly 86,000 clones, 90% to 96% found once; its top ten account for about 1.5%. V was shortened by 3 bases and J by 6 bases, with 11 bases between the two germline ends. Germline-derived CDR1 and CDR2 are LNHNV and YYDKDF (reference sequence). This CDR3 is 14 amino acids long. This receptor was obtained from a man between 18 and 35 years old in good health and CMV-seropositive. This rearrangement joins TRBV15 to TRBJ2-2; D is perhaps TRBD2 (7 bases). The sample consisted of PBMCs. CDR3 DNA sequence: TGTGCCACCAGCAGTTCCGGGGGGCCCGGGGAGCTGTTTTTT. Amino acid sequence: CATSSSGGPGELFF. Full variable domain (missing parts from reference TRBV15 and TRBJ2-2): DAMVIQNPRYQVTQFGKPVTLSCSQTLNHNVMYWYQQKSSQAPKLLFHYYDKDFNNEADTPDNFQSRRPNTSFCFLDIRSPGLGDTAMYLCATSSSGGPGELFFGEGSRLTVL.